These 30 T cell receptor beta chains came from one sample sequenced in a study of T cells in Graves' hyperthyroidism and ophthalmopathy. TCR beta CDR3 region amplification was performed from RNA transcripts. With the HTBI primer set, the TCR CDR3 went through a first round of RT-PCR. TCRdb reanalysed the multiplex PCR reads using MiXCR and keeps one entry per CDR3 protein. The sample includes around 300,000 distinct CDR3 sequences, about 20% of them seen just once. The sample was blood. Source of these receptors: a man younger than 40 with Graves' ophthalmopathy.

The genes are TRBV20-1 and TRBJ2-1; D possibly corresponds to TRBD2 (5 bases). V was cut by 3 bases and J by 2 bases, with 17 bases left in between. CDR3 length: 16 amino acids. Germline V lookup: CDR1 DFQATT, CDR2 SNEGSKA (reference sequence). CDR3 residues: CSASGDFEGPYNEQFF. Here the CDR3 DNA reads TGCAGTGCTAGCGGCGATTTTGAGGGCCCCTACAATGAGCAGTTCTTC.

This clonotype was found a few times. The genes are TRBV7-2 and TRBJ1-5; D is possibly TRBD1 (6 bases). The germline CDR1 and CDR2 sequences are SGHTA and FQGNSA. Trimming cost V 6 bases and J 4 bases, with 10 bases left between them. The CDR3 covers 13 residues. The CDR3 DNA reads as TGTGCCAGCAGTGGGGGGCGGAATCAGCCCCAGCATTTT. Protein: CASSGGRNQPQHF.

A few counts support this clonotype. The chain uses TRBV28 and TRBJ2-3; 15 nucleotides agree with TRBD2. Germline loops: CDR1 MDHEN, CDR2 SYDVKM. The trim removed 6 bases at V and 10 bases at J, leaving 5 bases unmatched. This CDR3 is built from 14 residues. As DNA, the CDR3 is TGTGCCAGCAGGGGACTAGCGGGAGGTTTTGCGCAGTATTTT. It codes for CASRGLAGGFAQYF.

This clonotype was seen at least ten times. This chain joins TRBV3-1 and TRBJ1-1, with a possible D match to TRBD1 (5 bases). Between the trimmed V and J ends, which lost 4 bases and 5 bases, there was a span of 20 bases. CDR1 LGHDT and CDR2 YNNKEL come from the germline V gene (reference sequence). This CDR3 comprises 16 residues. DNA of the CDR3: TGTGCCAGCAGCCTCAGGCGGGGCGCCGGGGAAACTGAAGCTTTCTTT. Protein product: CASSLRRGAGETEAFF. The complete variable domain, with remaining parts taken from reference TRBV3-1 and TRBJ1-1, reads DTAVSQTPKYLVTQMGNDKSIKCEQNLGHDTMYWYKQDSKKFLKIMFSYNNKELIINETVPNRFSPKSPDKAHLNLHINSLELGDSAVYFCASSLRRGAGETEAFFGQGTRLTVV.

This chain uses TRBV6-2 or TRBV6-3 with TRBJ2-5; 7 nucleotides agree with TRBD1. From germline, CDR1 is MNHEY and CDR2 SVGEGT. CDR3 length equals 11 residues. The V segment lost 10 bases and the J segment 5 bases; nucleotides outside the gene matches: 4. CDR3 loop: CAIQGVETQYF. The CDR3 DNA is TGTGCCATCCAGGGGGTGGAGACCCAGTACTTC.

The table lists this clonotype with a few counts. The CDR3 sequence: CASSSWTRGGGTEAFF. In DNA form, the CDR3 reads TGTGCCAGCAGCTCATGGACAAGGGGGGGGGGTACTGAAGCTTTCTTT. The chain employs TRBV5-6 and TRBJ1-1, with D perhaps matching TRBD1 (6 bases). This CDR3 contains 16 residues. V was clipped by 3 bases and J by 5 bases, with 20 bases between them. In germline, CDR1 is SGHDT, CDR2 YYEEEE.

This clonotype came up many times. DNA of the CDR3: TGTGCCAGCAGAGACTTCCAGGGGATCATGAACACTGAAGCTTTCTTT. Translated, it gives CASRDFQGIMNTEAFF. The J gene is TRBJ1-1, the V gene TRBV12-3 or TRBV12-4, with D maybe TRBD1 (6 bases). Trimming removed 6 bases from V and 0 bases from J, with 17 bases in between. The CDR3 spans 16 residues.

This clonotype was counted many times. The J gene is TRBJ1-2, the V gene TRBV19; D is possibly TRBD1 (6 bases). Germline V gives CDR1 LNHDA, CDR2 SQIVND (reference sequence). V was shortened by 6 bases and J by 0 bases, with 14 bases between the two germline ends. The CDR3 spans 15 residues. CDR3 loop: CASSPTGRANYGYTF. CDR3 DNA: TGTGCCAGTAGCCCCACAGGGAGGGCTAACTATGGCTACACCTTC.

A few counts support this clonotype. This chain uses TRBV6-1 with TRBJ1-3, with D tentatively TRBD1 (5 bases). Deletions cut 3 bases from V and 0 bases from J, with 9 bases between. Germline V CDR1 and CDR2: MNHNS, SASEGT. The CDR3 is 15 amino acids. CDR3 sequence reads: CASSEARVSGNTIYF. CDR3 DNA sequence: TGTGCCAGCAGTGAGGCCAGGGTCTCTGGAAACACCATATATTTT.

This chain uses TRBV11-2 with TRBJ2-5; 9 nucleotides match TRBD2. V lost 0 bases, J lost 5 bases, and 19 bases stayed unmatched. This CDR3 has 20 residues. In germline, CDR1 is SGHAT, CDR2 FQNNGV. CDR3 amino acids: CASSLETLISISGSQETQYF. CDR3 DNA sequence: TGTGCCAGCAGCTTAGAAACCCTTATCTCGATTAGCGGGAGCCAGGAGACCCAGTACTTC.

This clonotype was observed many times. The chain combines TRBV6-1 with TRBJ1-6; D gene unclear. There are 16 residues in the CDR3. V gave up 6 bases and J gave up 0 bases, with 12 bases separating them. The germline CDR1 and CDR2 sequences are MNHNS and SASEGT. The CDR3 loop is CASSPTASSYNSPLHF. For the CDR3, the DNA is TGTGCCAGCAGCCCCACGGCCAGCTCCTATAATTCACCCCTCCACTTT.

This chain uses TRBV7-6 with TRBJ2-1, with D unresolved. The V gene lost 4 bases and the J gene lost 3 bases, with 7 bases spanning the gap. The germline V gene encodes CDR1 SGHVS and CDR2 FNYEAQ. This CDR3 contains 13 residues. The CDR3 nucleotides are TGTGCCAGCAGCTCCGAGATCTACAATGAGCAGTTCTTC. Amino acids: CASSSEIYNEQFF. Filled out from reference TRBV7-6 and TRBJ2-1, the complete variable domain reads GAGVSQSPRYKVTKRGQDVALRCDPISGHVSLYWYRQALGQGPEFLTYFNYEAQQDKSGLPNDRFSAERPEGSISTLTIQRTEQRDSAMYRCASSSEIYNEQFFGPGTRLTVL.

At least ten counts were recorded for this clonotype. The chain recombines TRBV27 with TRBJ2-1; the D gene could be TRBD1 or TRBD2 (5 bases each). This CDR3 is built from 14 residues. The V and J ends lost 5 bases and 3 bases respectively, with 11 bases between them. Per the germline V gene, CDR1 is MNHEY and CDR2 is SMNVEV (reference sequence). This CDR3 reads CASSRDAGYNEQFF. CDR3 nucleotide sequence: TGTGCCAGCAGTAGGGACGCCGGCTACAATGAGCAGTTCTTC.

The J gene is TRBJ2-7, the V gene TRBV20-1, with D maybe TRBD1 (5 bases). This CDR3 spans 14 amino acids. Germline-derived CDR1 and CDR2 are DFQATT and SNEGSKA (reference sequence). The CDR3 loop is CTPPRQGRYFEQYF. The CDR3, as DNA: TGCACCCCCCCCCGGCAGGGAAGGTACTTCGAGCAGTACTTC.

This clonotype has a count of ten or more. The J gene is TRBJ1-1, the V gene TRBV28, with TRBD1 matching over 7 bases. CDR1 is MDHEN, CDR2 SYDVKM, per germline. With 5 bases clipped from V and 1 base from J, the junction kept 4 bases outside the gene matches. The CDR3 sequence is 14 residues long. The CDR3 loop is CASSDRAPNTEAFF. CDR3 DNA sequence: TGTGCCAGCAGTGACAGGGCGCCGAACACTGAAGCTTTCTTT.

This clonotype was detected a few times. This chain links TRBV12-3 or TRBV12-4 with TRBJ2-1; 10 positions agree with TRBD2. V lost 4 bases to trimming and J lost 4 bases; unmatched junction nucleotides: 4. The CDR3 spans 15 residues. The CDR3 region is CASSSTSGSYNEQFF. In DNA form, the CDR3 reads TGTGCCAGCAGTTCGACTAGCGGGTCGTACAATGAGCAGTTCTTC.

The J gene is TRBJ2-1, the V gene TRBV7-3, with TRBD2 matching 8 bases. V was clipped by 5 bases and J by 8 bases; unmatched bases: 11. This CDR3 has 15 amino acids. The germline gives CDR1 SGHTA, CDR2 FQGTGA. The CDR3 DNA sequence: TGTGCCAGCAGCCCCGGGGGGGGAGAGGGCTATGAGCAGTTCTTC. Translation gives CASSPGGGEGYEQFF.

The V and J genes are TRBV3-1 and TRBJ2-4, with 8 bases fitting TRBD2. Germline V CDR1 and CDR2: LGHDT, YNNKEL (reference sequence). The CDR3 loop spans 15 amino acids. J lost 0 bases, V lost 7 bases, and 5 bases had no gene match. CDR3 DNA: TGTGCCAGCAATGCGGGAGGCGTAGCCAAAAACATTCAGTACTTC. It specifies CASNAGGVAKNIQYF.

In this sample, this clonotype turned up a few times. A much larger clone is a single base away; this may be a read error. The chain couples TRBV7-2 to TRBJ2-1, with 10 bases fitting TRBD2. The CDR3 sequence is 16 residues long. J gave up 2 bases and V 2 bases, and 3 bases lay outside the gene matches. In germline, CDR1 is SGHTA, CDR2 FQGNSA. The CDR3 bases are TGTGCCAGCAGCTTACAAGCGGGAGGGCCCTACAATGAGCAGTTCTTC. Translation gives CASSLQAGGPYNEQFF.

This clonotype was detected a few times. This chain uses TRBV5-1 with TRBJ2-3; tentative D call: TRBD1 (6 bases). The germline gives CDR1 SGHRS, CDR2 YFSETQ. This CDR3 region has 17 residues. Trimming pared 0 bases from V and 1 base from J, leaving 15 bases between. The CDR3 is CASSLVPTGSGTDTQYF. CDR3 DNA: TGCGCCAGCAGCTTGGTGCCAACAGGGTCCGGCACAGATACGCAGTATTTT. Filled out from reference TRBV5-1 and TRBJ2-3, the complete variable domain reads KAGVTQTPRYLIKTRGQQVTLSCSPISGHRSVSWYQQTPGQGLQFLFEYFSETQRNKGNFPGRFSGRQFSNSRSEMNVSTLELGDSALYLCASSLVPTGSGTDTQYFGPGTRLTVL.

This clonotype was recorded at least ten times. The J gene is TRBJ2-7, the V gene TRBV5-1; D may be TRBD1 (5 bases). The CDR3 length is 14 residues. V lost 5 bases, J lost 0 bases, and 12 bases lay in between. Germline V gives CDR1 SGHRS, CDR2 YFSETQ. The CDR3 region is CASRPQGVSYEQYF. The DNA of the CDR3 is TGCGCCAGCAGGCCCCAGGGCGTCTCCTACGAGCAGTACTTC.

This chain links TRBV6-2 or TRBV6-3 with TRBJ1-5; 9 bases align to TRBD1. CDR3 size: 16 residues. Trimming took 2 bases from V and 7 from J; bases not matched to a gene: 9. Germline lookup yields CDR1 MNHEY and CDR2 SVGEGT. This chain's CDR3 is CASSYGTGRGGQPQHF. For the CDR3, the DNA is TGTGCCAGCAGTTACGGGACAGGGAGAGGTGGCCAGCCCCAGCATTTT.

The chain employs TRBV6-1 and TRBJ2-7; D is tentatively TRBD1 or TRBD2 (5 bases each). Germline CDR1 reads MNHNS; CDR2 reads SASEGT. This CDR3 is 15 amino acids long. With 5 bases removed from V and 3 bases from J, the gap between germline ends came to 17 bases. CDR3 nucleotides: TGTGCCAGCAGTAGGGGAGCCAGGGCCCACTACGAGCAGTACTTC. This encodes CASSRGARAHYEQYF.

The chain links TRBV6-1 to TRBJ2-7; tentatively, D is TRBD2 (6 bases). This CDR3 has 14 amino acids. Trimming took 5 bases from V and 4 from J, leaving 15 bases between them. Germline assignment: CDR1 MNHNS and CDR2 SASEGT. For the CDR3, the DNA is TGTGCCAGCAGTTACGGCGGGGATAAGTACGAGCAGTACTTC. This codes for CASSYGGDKYEQYF.

Ten or more counts support this clonotype. The chain joins TRBV9 to TRBJ1-2, with 9 nucleotides matching TRBD1. Germline V gives CDR1 SGDLS, CDR2 YYNGEE. CDR3 size: 15 residues. V gave up 5 bases and J gave up 4 bases; unmatched junction bases: 9. The CDR3 DNA follows: TGTGCCAGCAGACACGGACAGGGGAGAACCTATGGCTACACCTTC. It translates to CASRHGQGRTYGYTF.

The rearrangement uses TRBV5-1 and TRBJ2-6; maybe TRBD2 (5 bases). Trimming left V 5 bases short and J 0 bases short, with 6 bases between. The germline V gene encodes CDR1 SGHRS and CDR2 YFSETQ. The CDR3 covers 14 residues. The CDR3 loop reads CASRRDSGANVLTF. In DNA, the CDR3 is TGCGCCAGCAGGAGGGACTCTGGGGCCAACGTCCTGACTTTC.

This clonotype showed up just a few times. This chain connects TRBV12-3 or TRBV12-4 to TRBJ2-5; D ambiguous. The CDR3 runs 12 residues. V was trimmed by 3 bases and J by 4 bases, leaving 6 bases between them. CDR3 nucleotides: TGTGCCAGCAGTTTTTTCGGAGAGACCCAGTACTTC. Translation: CASSFFGETQYF.

A few counts support this clonotype. The chain joins TRBV2 to TRBJ2-7; D perhaps matches TRBD2 (6 bases). CDR1 is SNHLY and CDR2 is FYNNEI in the germline V gene. The CDR3 is 14 residues long. V shed 6 bases and J shed 3 bases, with 15 bases lying between them. CDR3 region: CASREGRTLYEQYF. CDR3 in DNA: TGTGCCAGCAGGGAGGGTAGGACACTCTACGAGCAGTACTTC.

The chain joins TRBV7-9 to TRBJ2-2; a weak D match, TRBD2 (6 bases). The CDR3 sequence is 14 residues long. The germline V gene encodes CDR1 SEHNR and CDR2 FQNEAQ (reference sequence). V lost 1 base and J lost 5, with 8 bases in between. The CDR3 reads CASSLVRETGELFF. The CDR3 nucleotides are TGTGCCAGCAGCTTAGTTCGGGAGACCGGGGAGCTGTTTTTT.

This clonotype was picked up a small number of times. V is TRBV3-1 and J is TRBJ2-7; 14 bases are a match to TRBD2. Losses at the gene ends were 1 base for V and 5 bases for J; bases not matched to a gene: 7. This CDR3 contains 17 residues. Germline-derived CDR1 and CDR2 are LGHDT and YNNKEL (reference sequence). Written as DNA, the CDR3 is TGTGCCAGCAGCCAAGGGCTCGGGACTAGCGGGAGCCACGAGCAGTACTTC. Translated, it gives CASSQGLGTSGSHEQYF.